One T cell receptor (beta chain) is described in this entry. It has no known antigen specificity. No quality values exist for individual bases; no much larger clone is one base distant. Inclusion was restricted to participants for whom at least one PBMC sample before ART initiation and at least two post-ART samples were available. All participants with HIV were treated in the United States of America. Before DNA extraction, cryopreserved samples of roughly 0.85-11 million PBMC were thawed and then washed. At the time of the earliest PBMC sample, participants with HIV were aged between 23 and 54 years. Per participant, PBMC samples came from 1-4 timepoints prior to ART initiation and 2-8 timepoints following ART initiation, for a median of 7 samples. For every participant, serial HIV viral load, CD4+ T-cell count, ART history and demographic data were obtained. A Qiagen kit on a QIAcube was used to extract genomic DNA from unsorted PBMC, with samples processed in batches of 12.

This sample was included in a study of long-term antiretroviral therapy in people with HIV (dated by TCRdb to between 2021 and 2022). Turning to the overall study: The earliest samples were collected roughly a decade before the 2015 WHO recommendation for immediate ART, at a time when ART was usually postponed until CD4 counts fell. Among the approximately 30 participants with HIV, eleven to twelve were female. A retrospective serial study tested whether changes in peripheral blood TRB repertoire composition and diversity were associated with ART initiation and durable HIV suppression. The cohort contributed about 180 cryopreserved PBMC samples from 30 adults with confirmed HIV infection, collected serially over a mean of around six years (range 1-12). No cross-contamination during QIAcube processing was shown when test extractions of a monoclonal T-cell line were performed alongside 33 polyclonal samples.

The investigation overall reported the following: At every time point, the repertoire was dominated by expanded TRB clones first identified before ART initiation, although this dominance fluctuated and, in many PLHIV, declined after ART. Limited PBMC availability meant only the TCR beta chain was sequenced, without alpha chain pairing. Starting ART was linked to a significant rise in TRB diversity, yet even after long-term ART the diversity remained significantly lower than in transplant donor controls. HIV repertoires had narrower CDR3 length ranges than controls, and the network structure suggested an antigen-experienced repertoire that shifted only slightly toward naive after ART. Because cell numbers in pre-ART samples were limited, unsorted PBMC were profiled instead of sorted CD4+ and CD8+ T cells. The samples were dated from 2004 to 2017, and the ART regimens that were used may be less effective than current ART regimens. No data were available on ART adherence, viral resistance or therapy changes, limiting inferences about post-ART repertoire changes.

The immunoSEQ hsTCRB v3.0 assay was used at survey level resolution to sequence the TRB variable region. TRB sequencing targeted a depth of 40,000-50,000 T-cell genomes per sample. Pooled TRB libraries were sequenced on an Illumina MiSeq with a v3 150-cycle kit. Per the source publication's procedure: Repertoire analysis was run in R within a reproducible Nextflow workflow that covered QC, data transformation and analysis. LymphoSeq2, an R package for AIRR-Seq data exploration, was used to implement custom analyses. Four samples yielding fewer than 5000 total TRB sequences were excluded, leaving more than 150 analyzed HIV repertoires. Among the approximately 190 HIV repertoires that were kept, around 60 were collected before ART initiation and more than 120 were collected after ART initiation. Repertoires were downsampled to 5000 TRB nucleotide sequences, and summary statistics were averaged over 100 downsampling iterations. The analysis kept only TRB sequences whose CDR3 regions were at least seven amino acids long. Two measures captured diversity: a Shannon entropy-derived clonality score and the Gini coefficient. In the repertoire networks, any two of the top 5000 CDR3 amino acid sequences were linked whenever the two sequences differed by an edit distance of one. For TRB CDR3 amino acid sequences, antigen specificity groups and MHC restriction were predicted with GLIPH2. To flag known associations with CMV, EBV, HIV or tissue antigens, CDR3 amino acid sequences were compared against VDJdb and McPAS-TCR. Pre-ART, post-ART and control groups were compared with Wilcoxon signed-rank tests and Holm-Bonferroni correction. Imported from immuneACCESS, the table was reduced by TCRdb to in-frame sequences with V and J called. These copies leave out some clones; in studies compared against another copy, an unresolved V gene accounts for under half, and the cause of the remainder is not known. V, J and clone size were drawn from that table, and D and trimming were deduced from the DNA. The sample has some 20,000 clones on record, about 89% of them singletons. Roughly a tenth of the sample is in the top ten clones.

The germline ends are 0 bases apart after V is trimmed by 7 bases and J by 0 bases. CDR3 length: 10 amino acids, cysteine to phenylalanine. CDR3 DNA is the only sequence kept; it has 30 bases, read in frame from the first base. Taken from the germline V gene (reference sequence), the CDR1 and CDR2 loops are SEHNR and FQNEAQ. The chain uses TRBV7-9 and TRBJ1-1; no D gene can be assigned with confidence. The clonotype was recovered from a man aged 40-50 years with HIV. The sample consisted of unsorted PBMCs, taken 0.5 years after starting antiretroviral therapy. In nucleotide form, the sequence is TGTGCCAGCATGAACACTGAAGCTTTCTTT. It translates to CASMNTEAFF.